This T cell receptor beta chain was recorded in a study of T cells in Graves' hyperthyroidism and ophthalmopathy. Study-wide findings and caveats: Appearing also in blood were most of the thyroid clonotypes expanded above 0.001.

On this clonotype: Its antigen remains unknown.

The germline V and J ends were trimmed by 3 bases and 9 bases, with 17 bases remaining between them. From germline, CDR1 is PRHDT and CDR2 FYEKMQ (reference sequence). CDR3 length: 14 residues. The source material, RNA transcripts, was used to amplify TCR beta CDR3 regions. The HTBI primer set drove a first-round RT-PCR of the TCR CDR3. A single record per CDR3 protein comes from TCRdb applying MiXCR to the multiplex PCR reads. The profile shows hundreds of thousands of distinct CDR3 sequences, less than 45% of them singletons. A patient was excluded if there was uncontrolled infection, other autoimmune disease, pregnancy or lactation. Diagnosis rested on symptoms, serum thyroxine and TRAb, thyroid ultrasound, and orbital computed tomography.

This sequence was found in an adult man with Graves' disease, either hyperthyroidism or ophthalmopathy (not recorded which). The chain uses TRBV13 and TRBJ2-5; D is ambiguous. The sample was peripheral blood or thyroid tissue (not recorded which). Here the CDR3 reads CASSLADPNQPQYF. Written as DNA, the CDR3 is TGTGCCAGCAGCTTGGCGGATCCTAATCAGCCCCAGTACTTC.